These T cell receptor beta chains were read from a single sample in a study of cytomegalovirus exposure and HLA in healthy donors. TCRdb's table, derived via immunoSEQ multiplex PCR, lists solely in-frame clones and lacks some. The repertoire holds roughly 190,000 clones, with 70% to 75% as singletons. The specimen was PBMCs. Every receptor here comes from a woman under 40 in good health and CMV-seropositive. Each CDR3 is given with its conserved first and last residue. A D gene is named only where the DNA matches it firmly. Clone size, where shown, is once, few, many, or a class for clones that have expanded.

j_call d_call v_call clone_size cdr3_nt cdr3_aa
TRBJ2-7 . TRBV5-1 . TGCGCCAGCCTCCACCAAAAGGGGTTTGACGGGTTAGCTGATATGGTATACGAGCAGTACTTC CASLHQKGFDGLADMVYEQYF
TRBJ2-1 TRBD2 TRBV27 . TGTGCCAGCAGTCCGGGGGGGCTAGCGGGCGCCCCCGCTTACAATGAGCAGTTCTTC CASSPGGLAGAPAYNEQFF
TRBJ1-1 . TRBV18 . TGTGCCAGCTCACCCCTTGAGGGGAACACTGAAGCTTTCTTT CASSPLEGNTEAFF
TRBJ2-1 TRBD2 TRBV2 . TGTGCCAGCAGCTGGACTAGCGGGAGTAATGAGCAGTTCTTC CASSWTSGSNEQFF
TRBJ2-7 . TRBV5-4 . TGTGCCAGCAGCTTGGAGAGGTTAACCTACGAGCAGTACTTC CASSLERLTYEQYF
TRBJ2-1 . TRBV7-9 . TGTGCCAGCAGCTGGTGGTCGGAGTACAATGAGCAGTTCTTC CASSWWSEYNEQFF
TRBJ2-7 TRBD2 TRBV5-1 . TGCGCCAGCAGCCCGCGCGGGGGAATTGACGAGCAGTACTTC CASSPRGGIDEQYF
TRBJ2-1 TRBD1 TRBV5-1 . TGCGCCAGCAGCGACCGGGACAGGGGGCGCGATGAGCAGTTCTTC CASSDRDRGRDEQFF
TRBJ2-7 TRBD2 TRBV5-5 . TGTGCCAGCAGCTTGGTAGCGGGCGGGGGAAAAACTACGTCCTACGAGCAGTACTTC CASSLVAGGGKTTSYEQYF
TRBJ2-7 . TRBV27 . TGTGCCAGCAGTTTACGGGGGAGTGTGTACGAGCAGTACTTC CASSLRGSVYEQYF
TRBJ2-7 TRBD1 TRBV6-1 few TGTGCCAGCAGTGAAGGTAACAGGGGGCACGACGAGCAGTACTTC CASSEGNRGHDEQYF
TRBJ1-1 . TRBV2 . TGTGCCAGCAGTGAGGGTGGGGAGGAGACTGAAGCTTTCTTT CASSEGGEETEAFF